The 15 T cell receptor beta chains below come from one sample, sequenced in a study of T-cell reconstitution after alpha-beta-depleted transplantation in children. It was with unique molecular identifiers that the TCRbeta library was prepared. TCRdb redid the calling of the PCR reads with MiXCR, one entry per CDR3 protein. The table lists approximately 980,000 distinct CDR3 sequences, 25% to 30% of them singletons. The sequencing here drew on PBMCs, mostly from graft donor cells, taken 360 days after TCRalphabeta/CD19-depleted stem cell transplant. All receptors come from a boy under three years old who had a stem cell transplant for SCID, so the T cells may come from the graft donor.

This chain connects TRBV12-3 or TRBV12-4 to TRBJ2-1, with a weak D call TRBD1 (6 bases). The V and J ends lost 4 bases and 3 bases respectively, with 19 bases between them. The CDR3 has 17 amino acids. CDR3 amino acids: CASSSGPTGAIYNEQFF. CDR3 sequence (DNA): TGTGCCAGCAGTTCGGGGCCGACAGGAGCTATCTACAATGAGCAGTTCTTC.

The chain is built from TRBV20-1 and TRBJ2-3, with D unresolved. CDR3 size: 14 residues. From germline, CDR1 is DFQATT and CDR2 SNEGSKA (reference sequence). V dropped 3 bases and J dropped 0 bases, with 10 bases sitting between them. CDR3 coding DNA: TGCAGTGCTAGTTGGCCCCCTAGCACAGATACGCAGTATTTT. Residues: CSASWPPSTDTQYF.

CDR3: CASSQEVGIENTGELFF. DNA for the CDR3: TGCGCCAGCAGCCAAGAAGTAGGGATCGAGAACACCGGGGAGCTGTTTTTT. V is TRBV4-3 and J is TRBJ2-2, with D uncertain. Germline V gives CDR1 LGHNA, CDR2 YSLEER. V lost 0 bases and J lost 1, with 12 bases in between. The CDR3 runs to 17 residues.

The chain carries TRBV29-1 and TRBJ2-5, with D perhaps matching TRBD1 or TRBD2 (5 bases each). The ends were cut back, 4 bases at V and 5 bases at J, with 11 bases in the middle. The CDR3 covers 12 residues. Germline V gene sequence: CDR1 SQVTM, CDR2 ANQGSEA. The CDR3 DNA reads as TGCAGCGTTGGGGACCGCGGGGAGACCCAGTACTTC. Protein product: CSVGDRGETQYF. Full variable domain (remainder filled in from reference TRBV29-1 and TRBJ2-5): SAVISQKPSRDICQRGTSLTIQCQVDSQVTMMFWYRQQPGQSLTLIATANQGSEATYESGFVIDKFPISRPNLTFSTLTVSNMSPEDSSIYLCSVGDRGETQYFGPGTRLLVL.

The chain is built from TRBV12-5 and TRBJ2-1, with D unresolved. This CDR3 is 13 amino acids long. CDR1 and CDR2 from the germline V gene are LGHNT and FRNRAP. V lost 7 bases and J lost 3, with 10 bases in between. This CDR3 is CASASYSYNEQFF. CDR3 coding DNA: TGTGCTAGTGCCTCCTACAGCTACAATGAGCAGTTCTTC.

In its sample, this clonotype was seen a few times. The rearrangement uses TRBV12-3 or TRBV12-4 and TRBJ1-1; maybe TRBD1 (6 bases). V lost 6 bases to trimming and J lost 0 bases, with 23 bases between them. The CDR3 runs to 18 residues. The chain's CDR3 is CASSPYRARGGLNTEAFF. As DNA, the CDR3 is TGTGCCAGCAGCCCCTACAGGGCCAGAGGGGGTTTGAACACTGAAGCTTTCTTT.

The V and J genes are TRBV11-2 and TRBJ2-3, with 14 bases that match TRBD2. Unmatched junction bases numbered 7, after V lost 3 bases and J lost 11 bases. Germline V lookup: CDR1 SGHAT, CDR2 FQNNGV. CDR3 length equals 15 residues. CDR3 loop: CASSFGLAGGMVQYF. The CDR3 nucleotides read TGTGCCAGCAGCTTCGGACTAGCGGGGGGTATGGTGCAGTATTTT.

A few counts support this clonotype. The rearrangement joins TRBV20-1 to TRBJ2-5; D may match TRBD1 or TRBD2 (5 bases each). CDR3 length: 17 amino acids. The germline CDR1 and CDR2 sequences are DFQATT and SNEGSKA (reference sequence). V gave up 3 bases and J gave up 4 bases, with 24 bases separating them. The CDR3 coding sequence is TGCAGTGCTAGTCGCGCCTCTCAGGGTTATGGGGGAGAGACCCAGTACTTC. This encodes CSASRASQGYGGETQYF.

The chain links TRBV2 to TRBJ2-5; D ambiguous. Trimming pared 7 bases from V and 7 bases from J, leaving 19 bases between. CDR3 size: 14 residues. Germline CDR1 is SNHLY and CDR2 is FYNNEI. The CDR3 nucleotides read TGTGCCAGCAATATTCAGACCTCGTCTGGGACCCAGTACTTC. It codes for CASNIQTSSGTQYF.

There are a few counts of this clonotype. The chain couples TRBV5-1 to TRBJ2-7; either TRBD1 or TRBD2 may supply D (5 bases each). Germline loops: CDR1 SGHRS, CDR2 YFSETQ. V was shortened by 4 bases and J by 11 bases, with 25 bases between the two germline ends. The CDR3 covers 15 residues. Here the CDR3 DNA reads TGCGCCAGCAGCCCGGCGTTGGGACCTTCTACGATCGAGTACTTC. Its translation: CASSPALGPSTIEYF.

The sample holds a few counts of this clonotype. The gene calls are TRBV5-1 and TRBJ2-3; 15 positions match TRBD2. The CDR3 runs 16 residues. Looked up from germline, CDR1 is SGHRS and CDR2 is YFSETQ. V shed 3 bases and J 4 bases; nucleotides not matched to a gene: 3. CDR3 DNA sequence: TGCGCCAGCAGCTCCGGACTAGCGGGGGGGCCAGATACGCAGTATTTT. This gives the protein CASSSGLAGGPDTQYF.

V and J are TRBV7-2 and TRBJ1-2; 7 bases match TRBD1. This CDR3 has 17 amino acids. Germline lookup yields CDR1 SGHTA and CDR2 FQGNSA. J was trimmed by 4 bases and V by 3 bases; bases with no gene match: 14. CDR3 amino acids: CASSFFDRDPAGYGYTF. The CDR3 coding sequence is TGTGCCAGCAGCTTTTTCGACAGGGACCCTGCCGGCTATGGCTACACCTTC.

This clonotype was seen more than once but under ten times. The chain uses TRBV20-1 and TRBJ2-1; 7 nucleotides line up with TRBD1. Germline trimming cut 4 bases from V and 1 base from J; bases unmatched to any gene: 7. From germline, CDR1 is DFQATT and CDR2 SNEGSKA (reference sequence). This CDR3 comprises 15 residues. The CDR3 bases are TGCAGTGCTAAGGGGACAGTGGGGTCCTACAATGAGCAGTTCTTC. It encodes CSAKGTVGSYNEQFF.

This clonotype was picked up a small number of times. The chain recombines TRBV12-3 or TRBV12-4 with TRBJ2-1; D gene uncertain. The length of the CDR3 is 13 residues. The V end was cut by 5 bases, the J end by 7 bases, with 12 bases between. Written as DNA, the CDR3 is TGTGCCAGCAGTCCCTCCCATGGGAATGAGCAGTTCTTC. It codes for CASSPSHGNEQFF.

This chain joins TRBV30 and TRBJ2-1, with TRBD1 matching 9 bases. CDR3 length equals 15 residues. Per the germline V gene, CDR1 is GTSNPN and CDR2 is SVGIG (reference sequence). With V trimmed by 4 bases and J by 3 bases, 7 bases remained unmatched. The CDR3 sequence: CAWTSGTGSYNEQFF. CDR3 DNA sequence: TGTGCCTGGACGTCCGGGACAGGGAGCTACAATGAGCAGTTCTTC. The whole variable domain, remainder taken from reference TRBV30 and TRBJ2-1, is SQTIHQWPATLVQPVGSPLSLECTVEGTSNPNLYWYRQAAGRGLQLLFYSVGIGQISSEVPQNLSASRPQDRQFILSSKKLLLSDSGFYLCAWTSGTGSYNEQFFGPGTRLTVL.